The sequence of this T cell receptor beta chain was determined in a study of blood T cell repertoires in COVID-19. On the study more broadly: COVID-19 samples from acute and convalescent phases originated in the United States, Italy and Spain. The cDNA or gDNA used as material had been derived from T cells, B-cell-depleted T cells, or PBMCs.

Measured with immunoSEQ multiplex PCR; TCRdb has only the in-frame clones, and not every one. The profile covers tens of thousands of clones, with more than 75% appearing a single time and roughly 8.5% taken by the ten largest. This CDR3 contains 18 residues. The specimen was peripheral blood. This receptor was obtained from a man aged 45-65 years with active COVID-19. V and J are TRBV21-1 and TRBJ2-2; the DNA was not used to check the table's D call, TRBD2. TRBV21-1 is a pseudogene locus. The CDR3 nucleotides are TGTGCCAGCAGCAAAGCGCTCCGGGACTCAAGGGGTACCGGGGAGCTGTTTTTT. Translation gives CASSKALRDSRGTGELFF.